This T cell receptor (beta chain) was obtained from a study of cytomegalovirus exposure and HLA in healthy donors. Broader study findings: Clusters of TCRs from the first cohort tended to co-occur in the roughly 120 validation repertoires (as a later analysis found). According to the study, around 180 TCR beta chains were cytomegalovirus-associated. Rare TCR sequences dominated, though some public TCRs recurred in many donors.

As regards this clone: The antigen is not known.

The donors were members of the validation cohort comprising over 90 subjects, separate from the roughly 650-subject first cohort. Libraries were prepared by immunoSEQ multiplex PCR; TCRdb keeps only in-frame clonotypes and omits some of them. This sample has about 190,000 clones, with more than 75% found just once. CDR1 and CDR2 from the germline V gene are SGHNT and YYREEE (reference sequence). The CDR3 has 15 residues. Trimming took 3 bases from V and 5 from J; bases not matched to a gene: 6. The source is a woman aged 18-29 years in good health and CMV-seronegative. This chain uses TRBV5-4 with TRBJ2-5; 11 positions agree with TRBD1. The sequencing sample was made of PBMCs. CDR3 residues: CASSSGQGASETQYF. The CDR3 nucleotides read TGTGCCAGCAGCTCCGGACAGGGGGCGTCTGAGACCCAGTACTTC. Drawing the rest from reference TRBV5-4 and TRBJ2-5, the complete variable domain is ETGVTQSPTHLIKTRGQQVTLRCSSQSGHNTVSWYQQALGQGPQFIFQYYREEENGRGNFPPRFSGLQFPNYSSELNVNALELDDSALYLCASSSGQGASETQYFGPGTRLLVL.